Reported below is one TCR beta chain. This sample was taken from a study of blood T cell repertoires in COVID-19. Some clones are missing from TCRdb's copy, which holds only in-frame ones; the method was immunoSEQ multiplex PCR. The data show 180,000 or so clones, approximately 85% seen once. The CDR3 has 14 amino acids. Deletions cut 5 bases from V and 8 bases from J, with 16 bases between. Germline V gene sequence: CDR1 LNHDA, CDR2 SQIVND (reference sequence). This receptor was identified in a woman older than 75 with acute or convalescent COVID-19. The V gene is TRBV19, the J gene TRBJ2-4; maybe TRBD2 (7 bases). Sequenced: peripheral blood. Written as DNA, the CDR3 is TGTGCCAGTAGTTACGCAGGGGAGGGGTACATTCAGTACTTC. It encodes CASSYAGEGYIQYF.